The clone carrying this TCR beta chain ranks as medium-sized. This sample stems from a study of T and B cells in COVID-19 patients. Study overall: The recovered cohort's median age was approximately 37 years, versus roughly 63 years in active infection.

Per germline, CDR1 SGHDT and CDR2 YYEEEE. The V end lost 4 bases, the J end lost 10 bases, and 12 bases lay between the germline ends. This CDR3 comprises 11 residues. TRB rearrangements were amplified by multiplex PCR with BIOMED2 TRB-A/B primers. MiXCR was run by TCRdb on the multiplex PCR reads, yielding one entry per CDR3 protein. The data hold roughly 2,000 distinct CDR3 sequences, with roughly 23% observed a single time. Blood genomic DNA input for TRB amplification was about 250-500 ng. Sequencing was carried out using blood. The sequence was obtained from a human donor with active COVID-19. The chain combines TRBV5-6 with TRBJ2-7; possible D gene TRBD2, 6 bases. The CDR3 reads CASSVTRLQYF. As DNA, the CDR3 is TGTGCCAGCAGCGTGACTAGGTTACAGTACTTC.